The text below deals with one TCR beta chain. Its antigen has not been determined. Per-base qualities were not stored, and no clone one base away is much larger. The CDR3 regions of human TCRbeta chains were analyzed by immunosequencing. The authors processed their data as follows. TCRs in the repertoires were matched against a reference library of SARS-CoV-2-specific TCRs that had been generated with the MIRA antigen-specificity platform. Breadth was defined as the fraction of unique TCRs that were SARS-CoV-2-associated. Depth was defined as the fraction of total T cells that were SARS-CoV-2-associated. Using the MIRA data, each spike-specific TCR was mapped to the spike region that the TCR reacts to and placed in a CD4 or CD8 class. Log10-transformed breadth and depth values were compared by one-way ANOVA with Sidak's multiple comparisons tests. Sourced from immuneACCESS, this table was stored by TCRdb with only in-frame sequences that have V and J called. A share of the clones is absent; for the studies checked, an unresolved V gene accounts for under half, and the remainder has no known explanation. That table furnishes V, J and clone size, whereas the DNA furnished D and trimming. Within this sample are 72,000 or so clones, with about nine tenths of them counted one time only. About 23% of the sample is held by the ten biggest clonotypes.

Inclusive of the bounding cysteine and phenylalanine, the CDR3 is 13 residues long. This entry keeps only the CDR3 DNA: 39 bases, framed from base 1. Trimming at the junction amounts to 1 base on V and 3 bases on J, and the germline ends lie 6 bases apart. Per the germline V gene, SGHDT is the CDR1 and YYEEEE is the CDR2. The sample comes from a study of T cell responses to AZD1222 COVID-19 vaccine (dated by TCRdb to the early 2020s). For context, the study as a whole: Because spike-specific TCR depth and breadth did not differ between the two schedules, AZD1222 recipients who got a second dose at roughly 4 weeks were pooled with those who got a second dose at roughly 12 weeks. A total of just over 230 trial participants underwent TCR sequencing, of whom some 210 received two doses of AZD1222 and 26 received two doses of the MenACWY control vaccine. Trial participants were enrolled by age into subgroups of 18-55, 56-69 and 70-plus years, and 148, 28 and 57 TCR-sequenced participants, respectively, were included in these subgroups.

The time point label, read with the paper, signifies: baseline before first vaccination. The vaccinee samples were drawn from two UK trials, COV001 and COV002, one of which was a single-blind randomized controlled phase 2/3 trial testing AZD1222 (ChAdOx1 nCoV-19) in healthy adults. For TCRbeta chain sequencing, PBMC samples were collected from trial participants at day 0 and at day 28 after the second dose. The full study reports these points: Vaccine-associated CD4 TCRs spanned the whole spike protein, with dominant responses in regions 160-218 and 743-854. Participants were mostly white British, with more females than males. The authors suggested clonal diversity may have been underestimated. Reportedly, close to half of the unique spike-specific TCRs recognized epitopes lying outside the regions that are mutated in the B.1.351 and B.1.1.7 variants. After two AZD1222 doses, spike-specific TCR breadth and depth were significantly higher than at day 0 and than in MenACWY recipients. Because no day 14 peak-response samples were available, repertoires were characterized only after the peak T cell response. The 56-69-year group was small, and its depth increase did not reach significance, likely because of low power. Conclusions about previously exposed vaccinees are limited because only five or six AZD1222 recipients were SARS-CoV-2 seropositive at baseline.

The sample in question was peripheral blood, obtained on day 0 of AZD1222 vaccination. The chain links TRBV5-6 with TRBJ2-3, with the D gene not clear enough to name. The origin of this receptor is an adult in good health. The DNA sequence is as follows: TGTGCCAGCAGCTTGATCAGGACAGATACGCAGTATTTT. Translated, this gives CASSLIRTDTQYF.